This TCR beta chain derives from a study of human T cells and chemical hapten exposure. Study in general: Alopecia areata, totalis and universalis patients, mostly female, were included.

Worth noting for this clonotype: What it binds is unknown. A read error is possible here, since a much larger clone lies one base away.

Overall study findings and caveats: No shift was seen in TCRs above 1 in 1000 frequency with DPC sensitization.

The study used a library that attached unique molecular identifiers to individual cDNA molecules. As originally analysed: Sampled TCR counts reached a median of approximately 94,000 per sample, with values ranging from about 20,000 to 700,000. TCRdb recomputed calls from the RACE reads with MiXCR, one row per CDR3 protein. What appears here as the V and J calls and clone size reflects TCRdb's work, not the paper's. The sample includes fewer than 45,000 distinct CDR3 sequences, around 10% of them seen just once. As to time point: pre-sensitization, week 0. Treatment denoted: therapeutic diphenylcyclopropenone sensitization with weekly scalp DPC. Someone pulled total RNA out of unfractionated whole blood. This clonotype was sampled from a man in his fifties or sixties with alopecia areata. Some clones in this sample may be carry-over from other donors' samples. The sequencing here drew on whole blood, taken in connection with sensitization to the hapten diphenylcyclopropenone (DPC).

Here the CDR3 DNA reads TGTGTCAGCAGCTATGGGTACGAGCAGTACTTC. Its protein product is CVSSYGYEQYF. The V and J genes are TRBV11-1 and TRBJ2-7; D not certain. In germline, CDR1 is SGHAT, CDR2 FQDESV (reference sequence). The CDR3 consists of 11 residues. Complete variable domain (other parts from reference TRBV11-1 and TRBJ2-7): EAEVAQSPRYKITEKSQAVAFWCDPISGHATLYWYRQILGQGPELLVQFQDESVVDDSQLPKDRFSAERLKGVDSTLKIQPAELGDSAMYLCVSSYGYEQYFGPGTRLTVT.